The T cell receptor (beta chain) described here comes from a study of a mutant IDH1 vaccine in newly diagnosed glioma. TCRdb keeps only in-frame clones here, not all; method: immunoSEQ multiplex PCR. The sample includes 45,000 to 60,000 clones, just under 80% seen only once; the top ten take roughly 4.8%. The time point here: week 5, during vaccination. Each vaccine dose was 300 ug of mutant IDH1 20-mer peptide, with topical imiquimod. With regard to this clone: Its antigen is as yet unknown.

The source was PBMCs, collected from a glioma patient whose treatment included an IDH1 peptide vaccine. The clonotype originates from a middle-aged man with glioma.

CDR3 sequence: CASSPPGTGTSPLHF. Written as DNA, the CDR3 is TGTGCCAGCAGCCCCCCGGGGACAGGGACTTCACCCCTCCACTTT. The chain recombines TRBV5-5 with TRBJ1-6; 9 bases fit TRBD1. Trimming removed 4 bases from V and 9 bases from J; junction bases left unmatched: 8. CDR1 SGHKS and CDR2 YYEKEE come from the germline V gene (reference sequence). This CDR3 is built from 15 residues. The whole variable domain, remainder taken from reference TRBV5-5 and TRBJ1-6, is DAGVTQSPTHLIKTRGQQVTLRCSPISGHKSVSWYQQVLGQGPQFIFQYYEKEERGRGNFPDRFSARQFPNYSSELNVNALLLGDSALYLCASSPPGTGTSPLHFGNGTRLTVT.